The rows below give T cell receptor beta chains drawn from one sample of a study of T cell clones after liver transplantation. Clones were sequenced by immunoSEQ multiplex PCR, and TCRdb holds only the in-frame ones, with some missing. The sample lists about 22,000 clones; 69% were seen once. The sequences come from CD4+ T cells from blood, collected before liver transplant. The origin of the receptors is a human donor who received a liver transplant. The CDR3 runs from the conserved cysteine through the conserved F or W. A D gene is named only where the DNA matches it firmly. Size is stated for part of the rows, as once, few or many counts, or as a class when the clone is expanded.

clone size	D gene	V gene	J gene	CDR3 length	CDR3 DNA	CDR3 protein
few	TRBD1	TRBV19	TRBJ1-2	16	TGTGCCAGTACCCCCTCGGGACAGGGGGCGAACTATGGCTACACCTTC	CASTPSGQGANYGYTF
NA	NA	TRBV28	TRBJ2-4	17	TGTGCCAGCAGTTTTTGGGAGACAGGGAGGGCCAAAAACATTCAGTACTTC	CASSFWETGRAKNIQYF
NA	NA	TRBV9	TRBJ2-3	14	TGTGCCAGCAGCGTAGGGACAGGCACAGATACGCAGTATTTT	CASSVGTGTDTQYF
NA	NA	TRBV5-1	TRBJ2-2	12	TGCGCCAGCAGCTTGGAGGGCGGGGAGCTGTTTTTT	CASSLEGGELFF
NA	NA	TRBV6-1	TRBJ1-2	15	TGTGCCAGCAGTGAAGCGCTAGGGCCCGTCTATGGCTACACCTTC	CASSEALGPVYGYTF
few	NA	TRBV20-1	TRBJ1-1	11	TGCAGGGGCAAGGCTGGCACTGAAGCTTTCTTT	CRGKAGTEAFF
NA	NA	TRBV11-3	TRBJ2-3	16	TGTGCCAGCAGCTTAGATCTCGGTGGATTCACAGATACGCAGTATTTT	CASSLDLGGFTDTQYF
NA	NA	TRBV19	TRBJ1-5	18	TGTGCCAGTAGTCAAATGAGGAGGGAAGGACGGAGCAATCAGCCCCAGCATTTT	CASSQMRREGRSNQPQHF
NA	NA	TRBV7-7	TRBJ2-7	13	TGTGCCAGCAGCTTAGCCGACAGCTACGAGCAGTACTTC	CASSLADSYEQYF
few	NA	TRBV5-1	TRBJ2-5	13	TGCGCCAGCAGCTTCGGGGCCCAAGAGACCCAGTACTTC	CASSFGAQETQYF
medium-sized	NA	TRBV7-9	TRBJ2-7	11	TGTGCCAGCAGCCCTTCCTACGAGCAGTACTTC	CASSPSYEQYF
few	TRBD1	TRBV6-1	TRBJ1-3	13	TGTGCCAGCAGCCGGGACAGGGAGGACACCATATATTTT	CASSRDREDTIYF
NA	TRBD2	TRBV7-2	TRBJ2-1	16	TGTGCCAGCAGCCCCTCATCTAGCGGAGCCTACAATGAGCAGTTCTTC	CASSPSSSGAYNEQFF
NA	NA	TRBV27	TRBJ2-1	13	TGTGCCAGCAGTTTATCCCAATACAATGAGCAGTTCTTC	CASSLSQYNEQFF
NA	TRBD1	TRBV2	TRBJ1-1	15	TGTGCCAGCAGTAAAGACAGGGGGAGTGATACTGAAGCTTTCTTT	CASSKDRGSDTEAFF
few	NA	TRBV5-1	TRBJ1-4	14	TGCGCCAGCAGCTCGGGGGGCGATGGGGAAAAACTGTTTTTT	CASSSGGDGEKLFF
NA	NA	TRBV11-2	TRBJ2-7	13	TGTGCCAGCAGCTTGGAAAACTCGGGCGAGCAGTACTTC	CASSLENSGEQYF
NA	NA	TRBV30	TRBJ1-5	14	TGTGCCTGGAGTGTATCCCGGGGAGATCAGCCCCAGCATTTT	CAWSVSRGDQPQHF